These 26 T cell receptor beta chains were all obtained from the same sample, sequenced in a study of T cells in Graves' hyperthyroidism and ophthalmopathy. The CDR3 regions of TCR beta were amplified from RNA transcripts. During a first-round RT-PCR of the TCR CDR3, the HTBI primer set was used. TCRdb reanalysed the multiplex PCR reads using MiXCR and keeps one entry per CDR3 protein. The table includes approximately 400,000 distinct CDR3 sequences, roughly 15% detected once. The sample consisted of blood. The receptors here all came from a woman in her twenties or thirties with Graves' ophthalmopathy.

This clonotype came up many times. The V gene is TRBV4-1, the J gene TRBJ2-3; no clear D. CDR1 and CDR2 from the germline V gene are MGHRA and YSYEKL. The CDR3 contains 11 residues. Trimming took 2 bases from V and 3 from J, leaving 0 bases between them. The CDR3 region is CASSQTDTQYF. CDR3 bases: TGCGCCAGCAGCCAAACAGATACGCAGTATTTT.

This clonotype was detected many times. This sequence joins TRBV5-1 and TRBJ1-1, with a tentative D call TRBD1 (5 bases). Germline V gene lookup returns CDR1 SGHRS and CDR2 YFSETQ. The CDR3 sequence is 16 residues long. V gave up 0 bases and J gave up 3 bases, with 15 bases separating them. For the CDR3, the DNA is TGCGCCAGCAGCTTGGGGGCAGGGTGGGAGGACACTGAAGCTTTCTTT. Its translation is CASSLGAGWEDTEAFF.

This clonotype was found a few times. The V and J genes are TRBV6-5 and TRBJ1-4; D is ambiguous. In germline, CDR1 is MNHEY, CDR2 SVGAGI. CDR3 length: 11 residues. Trimming removed 0 bases at V and 10 bases at J, with 3 bases between. The CDR3 loop is CASSYSGKLFF. DNA for the CDR3: TGTGCCAGCAGTTACTCCGGAAAACTGTTTTTT.

This clonotype was detected ten times or more. V usage is TRBV5-5 and J usage is TRBJ2-7, with D unresolved. Germline-derived CDR1 and CDR2 are SGHKS and YYEKEE (reference sequence). The CDR3 consists of 15 residues. Trimming left V 4 bases short and J 2 bases short, with 16 bases between. The chain's CDR3 is CASSGVVGSPYEQYF. As DNA, the CDR3 is TGTGCCAGCAGCGGGGTGGTTGGGTCTCCCTACGAGCAGTACTTC.

This clonotype was observed a few times. The junction differs from germline at one of its ends, possibly a read error. The V call is TRBV6-1, the J call TRBJ2-7; D not resolved. The CDR3 covers 17 residues. The germline gives CDR1 MNHNS, CDR2 SASEGT. The CDR3 nucleotides read TGTGCCAGCAGACCAGCCTACGTGACGAAAAGCTCCTGCGAGCAGTACTTC. It is translated as CASRPAYVTKSSCEQYF.

This clonotype was seen repeatedly, ten times or more. J is TRBJ1-6 and V is TRBV5-1; 9 nucleotides match TRBD1. CDR1 and CDR2 (germline): SGHRS, YFSETQ. The CDR3 runs 15 residues. The V gene end was trimmed by 1 base and the J gene end by 7 bases; junction bases not matched to a gene: 3. The CDR3 bases are TGCGCCAGCAGCTTGCTGGGGACAGGGAATTCACCCCTCCACTTT. Residues: CASSLLGTGNSPLHF.

This clonotype was seen at least ten times. This rearrangement joins TRBV7-9 to TRBJ2-5, with D maybe TRBD1 (6 bases). This CDR3 spans 15 amino acids. Germline-derived CDR1 and CDR2 are SEHNR and FQNEAQ (reference sequence). Between the trimmed V and J ends, which lost 5 bases and 3 bases, there was a span of 16 bases. The DNA for the CDR3 is TGTGCCAGCAGCGGGACAAGCCTATCCAAAGAGACCCAGTACTTC. It codes for CASSGTSLSKETQYF. The full variable domain, with the rest looked up from reference TRBV7-9 and TRBJ2-5, is DTGVSQNPRHKITKRGQNVTFRCDPISEHNRLYWYRQTLGQGPEFLTYFQNEAQLEKSRLLSDRFSAERPKGSFSTLEIQRTEQGDSAMYLCASSGTSLSKETQYFGPGTRLLVL.

This clonotype was detected ten times or more. The chain has TRBV28 and TRBJ2-5; 9 positions match TRBD1. This CDR3 spans 14 amino acids. V lost 5 bases and J lost 11; bases outside the gene matches: 12. CDR1 and CDR2 from the germline V gene are MDHEN and SYDVKM. CDR3 DNA sequence: TGTGCCAGCAGTGAGACCGGGACAGGGCGTCATCAGTACTTC. It translates to CASSETGTGRHQYF. Supplemented by reference TRBV28 and TRBJ2-5, the full variable domain reads DVKVTQSSRYLVKRTGEKVFLECVQDMDHENMFWYRQDPGLGLRLIYFSYDVKMKEKGDIPEGYSVSREKKERFSLILESASTNQTSMYLCASSETGTGRHQYFGPGTRLLVL.

This clonotype was found many times. V gene TRBV4-2 combines with J gene TRBJ2-1; D unclear. The ends were cut back, 3 bases at V and 10 bases at J, with 19 bases in the middle. Germline CDR1 and CDR2: LGHNA and YNFKEQ. The length of the CDR3 is 15 residues. In DNA, the CDR3 is TGTGCCAGCAGCCATCCCTCAACTCTGACGGACGAGCAGTTCTTC. This encodes CASSHPSTLTDEQFF.

The V and J genes are TRBV19 and TRBJ2-3, with 9 nucleotides matching TRBD1. Germline lookup yields CDR1 LNHDA and CDR2 SQIVND (reference sequence). Unmatched junction bases numbered 13, after V lost 3 bases and J lost 6 bases. This CDR3 has 17 amino acids. The CDR3 nucleotides read TGTGCCAGTAGTATGGGGCGGACAGGGGTATCGTTGGATACGCAGTATTTT. This encodes CASSMGRTGVSLDTQYF.

This clonotype was recorded many times. The chain employs TRBV10-3 and TRBJ1-5; D is unclear. Trimming took 6 bases from V and 3 from J, leaving 12 bases between them. The CDR3 is 14 residues long. Germline V gene data show CDR1 as ENHRY and CDR2 as SYGVKD. Written as DNA, the CDR3 is TGTGCCATCAGAACAGAGGGAGACAATCAGCCCCAGCATTTT. Encoded protein: CAIRTEGDNQPQHF.

Points on this clonotype: Being one base from a much bigger clone, this may be a read error. The chain's CDR3 is CASSPGWLRSNQPRHF. CDR3 nucleotides: TGTGCCAGCAGTCCGGGGTGGCTGAGGAGCAATCAGCCCCGGCATTTT. This chain connects TRBV10-3 to TRBJ1-5; D ambiguous. This CDR3 comprises 16 residues. From germline, CDR1 is ENHRY and CDR2 SYGVKD.

V gene TRBV9 combines with J gene TRBJ1-1; possibly TRBD1 for D (6 bases). The CDR3 runs 14 residues. Per the germline V gene, CDR1 is SGDLS and CDR2 is YYNGEE. V shed 0 bases and J shed 7 bases, with 13 bases lying between them. CDR3 residues: CASSVGGRGGEAFF. DNA of the CDR3: TGTGCCAGCAGCGTAGGGGGCAGAGGGGGTGAAGCTTTCTTT.

The rearrangement links TRBV10-2 to TRBJ2-7; D call uncertain. The CDR3 is made up of 12 amino acids. Germline values: CDR1 WSHSY, CDR2 SAAADI. Trimming stripped 4 bases from V and 8 bases from J, with 12 bases between. CDR3 DNA: TGCGCCAGCAGTGCTCCAGAGTATCAGCAGTACTTC. The encoded protein is CASSAPEYQQYF.

This clonotype appeared a few times. J is TRBJ2-4 and V is TRBV18; D is possibly TRBD1 or TRBD2 (5 bases each). The germline V gene encodes CDR1 KGHSH and CDR2 LQKENI. Trimming cost V 1 base and J 6 bases, with 10 bases left between them. CDR3 size: 14 residues. The CDR3 DNA reads TGTGCCAGCTCACCACTGGGGACGGCAAACATTCAGTACTTC. This encodes CASSPLGTANIQYF.

In this sample, this clonotype turned up many times. The V call is TRBV2, the J call TRBJ2-3, with TRBD2 matching over 9 bases. With V trimmed by 5 bases and J by 2 bases, 5 bases remained unmatched. The CDR3 totals 15 residues. Germline V lookup: CDR1 SNHLY, CDR2 FYNNEI. The CDR3 DNA sequence: TGTGCCAGCAGTAAGACTAGCGGCTCCACAGATACGCAGTATTTT. Its translation is CASSKTSGSTDTQYF.

This clonotype was picked up many times. J is TRBJ1-5 and V is TRBV30; D perhaps matches TRBD1 (5 bases). CDR1 is GTSNPN and CDR2 is SVGIG in the germline V gene (reference sequence). The V end lost 2 bases, the J end lost 3 bases, and 11 bases lay between the germline ends. The CDR3 extends over 14 amino acids. This chain's CDR3 is CAWSPWDSNQPQHF. CDR3 nucleotides: TGTGCCTGGAGTCCATGGGACTCCAATCAGCCCCAGCATTTT.

In its sample, this clonotype was seen many times. The chain is built from TRBV3-1 and TRBJ1-6; TRBD1 might be the D (6 bases). V was pared by 5 bases and J by 0 bases, with 11 bases between. The CDR3 covers 16 residues. Germline loops: CDR1 LGHDT, CDR2 YNNKEL (reference sequence). This chain's CDR3 is CASSYTGSSYNSPLHF. DNA of the CDR3: TGTGCCAGCAGCTATACAGGGAGCTCCTATAATTCACCCCTCCACTTT. Filled out from reference TRBV3-1 and TRBJ1-6, the complete variable domain reads DTAVSQTPKYLVTQMGNDKSIKCEQNLGHDTMYWYKQDSKKFLKIMFSYNNKELIINETVPNRFSPKSPDKAHLNLHINSLELGDSAVYFCASSYTGSSYNSPLHFGNGTRLTVT.

In regard to this clonotype: One base away lies a much larger clone, so this may be a sequencing read error. This chain uses TRBV3-1 with TRBJ2-5; TRBD2 matches at 12 bases. The CDR3 consists of 17 residues. Germline V gene lookup returns CDR1 LGHDT and CDR2 YNNKEL (reference sequence). The CDR3 region is CASSQDSLAGGREIQYF. CDR3 DNA sequence: TGTGCCAGCAGCCAAGATAGTCTAGCGGGGGGGCGGGAGATCCAGTACTTC.

This clonotype was seen at least ten times. This chain uses TRBV20-1 with TRBJ1-1; D ambiguous. V lost 6 bases, J lost 5 bases, and 16 bases lay in between. CDR1 and CDR2 (germline): DFQATT, SNEGSKA (reference sequence). The CDR3 length is 13 residues. CDR3 amino acids: CSALITAGTEAFF. The CDR3 coding sequence is TGCAGTGCCCTCATTACTGCGGGAACTGAAGCTTTCTTT.

This clonotype has just one count. CDR3 coding DNA: TGTGCCACCACTCCGGACGGGCCCCAAGAGACCCAGTACTTC. This sequence encodes CATTPDGPQETQYF. The chain has TRBV2 and TRBJ2-5, with D unresolved. The V gene lost 10 bases and the J gene lost 1 base, with 16 bases spanning the gap. Germline-derived CDR1 and CDR2 are SNHLY and FYNNEI. The CDR3 extends over 14 amino acids.

This clonotype has more than one count but fewer than ten. The V gene is TRBV12-3 or TRBV12-4, the J gene TRBJ2-1, with D possibly called TRBD1 or TRBD2 (5 bases each). V was clipped by 5 bases and J by 4 bases, with 12 bases between them. This CDR3 comprises 14 residues. This CDR3 is CASSPGRFYNEQFF. In DNA form, the CDR3 reads TGTGCCAGCAGTCCGGGACGGTTTTACAATGAGCAGTTCTTC.

This clonotype was seen at least ten times. The V call is TRBV15, the J call TRBJ1-1; 8 bases agree with TRBD1. This CDR3 has 12 amino acids. Germline CDR1 is LNHNV and CDR2 is YYDKDF (reference sequence). J gave up 6 bases and V 6 bases, and 3 bases lay outside the gene matches. The CDR3 nucleotides are TGTGCCACCAGGGCACAGGGGGCTGAAGCTTTCTTT. Translated, it gives CATRAQGAEAFF.

Ten or more counts support this clonotype. The chain has TRBV18 and TRBJ1-1; D is uncertain. CDR3 length: 14 residues. Trimming stripped 0 bases from V and 4 bases from J, with 9 bases between. CDR1 is KGHSH, CDR2 LQKENI, per germline. The CDR3 nucleotides are TGTGCCAGCTCACCACCTCAGATAATCACTGAAGCTTTCTTT. Protein sequence: CASSPPQIITEAFF. Looking up the rest from reference TRBV18 and TRBJ1-1 gives the full variable domain: NAGVMQNPRHLVRRRGQEARLRCSPMKGHSHVYWYRQLPEEGLKFMVYLQKENIIDESGMPKERFSAEFPKEGPSILRIQQVVRGDSAAYFCASSPPQIITEAFFGQGTRLTVV.

For this clonotype: Compared with germline, one end of the junction differs, possibly owing to a read error. V usage is TRBV30 and J usage is TRBJ1-5; 9 nucleotides match TRBD1. Germline CDR1 reads GTSNPN; CDR2 reads SVGIG (reference sequence). This CDR3 region has 15 residues. The CDR3 region has the DNA TGTGCCTGGAGTGTACAGGGGGCGAGCAATCAGCCCCGGCATTTT. Encoded protein: CAWSVQGASNQPRHF.

This sequence joins TRBV18 and TRBJ1-5; tentative D call: TRBD1 (5 bases). With the DNA end fitting TRBJ2-3 better, the J assignment may be wrong. The CDR3 is 14 amino acids. Germline V gene sequence: CDR1 KGHSH, CDR2 LQKENI. This CDR3 is CASPQDNSVQPQYF. CDR3 nucleotide sequence: TGTGCCAGCCCACAGGACAATTCAGTCCAGCCCCAGTATTTT.